Listed below are T cell receptor beta chains from one sample, sequenced in a study of cytomegalovirus exposure and HLA in healthy donors. Here immunoSEQ multiplex PCR was the method, and the copy in TCRdb shows in-frame clones only, minus some. The repertoire holds tens of thousands of clones, 90% to 97% seen once, with 0.9% to 1% in the top ten. The sample taken for sequencing was PBMCs. These receptors originate from a man aged 18 to 35 in good health and CMV-seronegative. The conserved cysteine and the conserved F or W are not part of the CDR3 here. Fields, in order: J gene, D gene, V gene, CDR3 protein. The D gene is left open where the match is weak.

TRBJ2-7,TRBD2,TRBV7-2,ASSVRGGRSSYEQY
TRBJ2-6,TRBD1,TRBV27,ASSSTPGTARAGANVLT
TRBJ1-1,-,TRBV28,ASSLAGNTEAF
TRBJ2-7,-,TRBV28,ASSLGRVRDEQY
TRBJ2-2,-,TRBV4-1,ASSQERSRALNTGELF
TRBJ2-5,TRBD1,TRBV7-2,ASSLNRGETQY
TRBJ1-2,TRBD1,TRBV28,ASSPHRGRGLGYT
TRBJ2-1,TRBD2,TRBV10-3,AISDPSGVNEQF
TRBJ1-1,-,TRBV4-1,ASSQTGTPNTEAF
TRBJ2-3,-,TRBV4-1,ASSQGRGGGASTDTQY
TRBJ2-7,-,TRBV20-1,SARGRTEQY
TRBJ2-1,TRBD2,TRBV29-1,SVPLAGGRVEQF
TRBJ2-3,TRBD2,TRBV7-6,ASIGLAEGGSTDTQY
TRBJ1-1,-,TRBV20-1,SGGGNTEAF
TRBJ1-2,TRBD1,TRBV6-6,ASTLVQGALGYT
TRBJ2-1,-,TRBV19,ASSYYGGDNEQF
TRBJ2-7,TRBD2,TRBV4-1,ASSSQFLAGNEQY
TRBJ2-3,-,TRBV9,ASSLRGGGRADTQY
TRBJ2-5,TRBD2,TRBV5-4,ASSSSGERETQY
TRBJ2-1,-,TRBV7-9,ASSLVLSSNEQF
TRBJ2-1,TRBD2,TRBV30,AWSAAGGNEQF
TRBJ1-1,-,TRBV7-3,ASSPSPCEAF
TRBJ2-2,TRBD2,TRBV15,ATSRKNNSGSRDGELF
TRBJ2-5,TRBD1,TRBV15,ATSRPPGQGLETQY
TRBJ2-3,-,TRBV29-1,SVGGALTDTQY
TRBJ2-7,-,TRBV9,ASSGTSAYEQY
TRBJ2-5,-,TRBV4-1,ASSQVVVLASQETQY
TRBJ1-2,-,TRBV30,AWSTGHRNYGYT
TRBJ2-1,-,TRBV6-5,ASSYSTGVPYNEQF
TRBJ1-1,-,TRBV28,ASRLGRQNAEAF
TRBJ2-2,TRBD2,TRBV28,ASSLRSNWEGAGELF
TRBJ2-3,-,TRBV30,AWSLGTDTQY
TRBJ2-6,TRBD2,TRBV19,ASTSIAGYGANVLT
TRBJ2-3,-,TRBV9,ASSELAGDQDTQY
TRBJ2-5,TRBD2,TRBV6-1,ASGKLAGARETQY
TRBJ2-1,TRBD2,TRBV7-9,ASRSTSGTFYNEQF
TRBJ2-2,-,TRBV15,ATSQGSRELF
TRBJ2-7,-,TRBV29-1,SVEDSGLSYEQY